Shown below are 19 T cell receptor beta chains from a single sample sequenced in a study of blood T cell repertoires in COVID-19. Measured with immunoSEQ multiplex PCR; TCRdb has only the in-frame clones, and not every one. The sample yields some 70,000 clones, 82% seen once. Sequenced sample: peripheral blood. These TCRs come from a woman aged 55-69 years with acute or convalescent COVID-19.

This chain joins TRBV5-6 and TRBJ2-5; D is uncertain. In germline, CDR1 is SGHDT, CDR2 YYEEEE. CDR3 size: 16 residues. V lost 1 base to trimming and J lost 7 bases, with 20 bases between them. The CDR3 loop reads CASSLFPVSAQWTQYF. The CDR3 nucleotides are TGTGCCAGCAGCTTGTTTCCCGTGTCCGCCCAGTGGACCCAGTACTTC.

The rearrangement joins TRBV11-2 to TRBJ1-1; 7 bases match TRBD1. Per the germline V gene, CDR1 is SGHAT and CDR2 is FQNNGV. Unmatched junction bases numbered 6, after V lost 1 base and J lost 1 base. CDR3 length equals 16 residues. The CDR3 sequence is CASSLVRGTANTEAFF. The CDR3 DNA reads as TGTGCCAGCAGCTTAGTACGTGGGACAGCGAACACTGAAGCTTTCTTT.

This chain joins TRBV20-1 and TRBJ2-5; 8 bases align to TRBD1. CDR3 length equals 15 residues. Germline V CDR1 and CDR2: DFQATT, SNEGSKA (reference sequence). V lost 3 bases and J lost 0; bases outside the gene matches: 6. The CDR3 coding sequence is TGCAGTGCTAGTGACAGGGGTGGGTACCAAGAGACCCAGTACTTC. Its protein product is CSASDRGGYQETQYF.

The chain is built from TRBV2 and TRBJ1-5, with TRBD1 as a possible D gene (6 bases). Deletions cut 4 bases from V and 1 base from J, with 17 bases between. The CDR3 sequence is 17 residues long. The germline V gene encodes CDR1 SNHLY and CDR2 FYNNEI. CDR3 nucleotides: TGTGCCAGCAGTGTCAGGGGAAGGTTGCGAAGCAATCAGCCCCAGCATTTT. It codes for CASSVRGRLRSNQPQHF.

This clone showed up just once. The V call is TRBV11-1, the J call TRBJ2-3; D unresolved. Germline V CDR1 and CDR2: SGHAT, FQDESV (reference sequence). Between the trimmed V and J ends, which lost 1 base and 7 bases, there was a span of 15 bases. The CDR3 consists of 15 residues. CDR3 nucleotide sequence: TGTGCCAGCAGCTTAGAAGGTCAAGGCGGCAATACGCAGTATTTT. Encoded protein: CASSLEGQGGNTQYF.

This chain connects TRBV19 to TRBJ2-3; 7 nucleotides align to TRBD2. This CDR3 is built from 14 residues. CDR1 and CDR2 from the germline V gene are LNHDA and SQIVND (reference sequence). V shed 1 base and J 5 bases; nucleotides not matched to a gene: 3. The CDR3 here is CASSIAAGVDTQYF. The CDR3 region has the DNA TGTGCCAGTAGTATAGCGGCGGGAGTAGATACGCAGTATTTT.

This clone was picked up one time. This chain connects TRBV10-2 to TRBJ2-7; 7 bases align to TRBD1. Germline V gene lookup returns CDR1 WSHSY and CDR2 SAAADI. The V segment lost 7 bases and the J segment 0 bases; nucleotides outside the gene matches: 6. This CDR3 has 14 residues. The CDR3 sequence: CASKMDRNSYEQYF. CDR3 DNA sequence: TGCGCCAGCAAGATGGACAGGAACTCCTACGAGCAGTACTTC.

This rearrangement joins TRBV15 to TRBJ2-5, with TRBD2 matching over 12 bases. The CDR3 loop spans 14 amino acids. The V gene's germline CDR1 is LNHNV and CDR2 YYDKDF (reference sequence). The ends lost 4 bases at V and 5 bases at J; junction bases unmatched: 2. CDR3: CATSKGTSGETQYF. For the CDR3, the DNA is TGTGCCACCAGCAAGGGGACTAGCGGGGAGACCCAGTACTTC.

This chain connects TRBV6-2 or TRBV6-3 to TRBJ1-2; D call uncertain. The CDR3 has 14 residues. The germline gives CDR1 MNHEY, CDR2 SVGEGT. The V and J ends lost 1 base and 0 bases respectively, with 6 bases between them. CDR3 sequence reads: CASSYFSSNYGYTF. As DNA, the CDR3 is TGTGCCAGCAGTTACTTTTCCTCTAACTATGGCTACACCTTC.

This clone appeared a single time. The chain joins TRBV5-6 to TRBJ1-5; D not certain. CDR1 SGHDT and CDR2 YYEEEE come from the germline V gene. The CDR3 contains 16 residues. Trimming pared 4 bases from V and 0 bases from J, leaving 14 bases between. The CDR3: CASSTNAGLSNQPQHF. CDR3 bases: TGTGCCAGCAGCACGAACGCAGGCCTTAGCAATCAGCCCCAGCATTTT.

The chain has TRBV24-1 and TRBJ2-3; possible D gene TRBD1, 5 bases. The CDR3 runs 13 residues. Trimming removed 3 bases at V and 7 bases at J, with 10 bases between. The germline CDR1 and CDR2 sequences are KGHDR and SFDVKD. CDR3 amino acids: CATSDLGHYTQYF. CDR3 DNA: TGTGCCACCAGTGATCTGGGGCACTATACGCAGTATTTT.

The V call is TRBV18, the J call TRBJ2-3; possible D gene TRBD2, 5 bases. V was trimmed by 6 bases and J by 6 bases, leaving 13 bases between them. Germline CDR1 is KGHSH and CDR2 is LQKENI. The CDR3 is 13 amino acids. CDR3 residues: CASSGAGKDTQYF. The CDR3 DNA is TGTGCCAGCTCCGGCGCCGGGAAGGATACGCAGTATTTT.

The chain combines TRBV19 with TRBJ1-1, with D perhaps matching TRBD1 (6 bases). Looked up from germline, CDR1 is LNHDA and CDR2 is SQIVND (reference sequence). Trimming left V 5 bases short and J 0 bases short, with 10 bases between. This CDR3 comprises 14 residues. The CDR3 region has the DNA TGTGCCAGTAGTCACGGACAGATGAACACTGAAGCTTTCTTT. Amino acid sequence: CASSHGQMNTEAFF.

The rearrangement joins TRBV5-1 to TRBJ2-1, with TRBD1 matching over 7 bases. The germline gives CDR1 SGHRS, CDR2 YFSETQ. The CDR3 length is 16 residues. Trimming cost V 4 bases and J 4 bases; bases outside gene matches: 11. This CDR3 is CASSAGLGTVYNEQFF. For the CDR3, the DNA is TGCGCCAGCAGCGCTGGTCTAGGGACAGTATACAATGAGCAGTTCTTC.

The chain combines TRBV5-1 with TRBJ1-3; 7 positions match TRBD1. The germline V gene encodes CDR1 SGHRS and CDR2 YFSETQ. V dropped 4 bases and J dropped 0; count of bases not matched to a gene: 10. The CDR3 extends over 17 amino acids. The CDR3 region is CASSPFQQGSSGNTIYF. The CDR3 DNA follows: TGCGCCAGCAGCCCCTTCCAACAGGGGAGCTCTGGAAACACCATATATTTT.

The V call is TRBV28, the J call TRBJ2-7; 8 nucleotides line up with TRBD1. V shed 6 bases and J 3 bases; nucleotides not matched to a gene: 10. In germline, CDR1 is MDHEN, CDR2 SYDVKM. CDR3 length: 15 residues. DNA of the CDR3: TGTGCCAGCAGGTCGCAGGGGGCAGGAGACTACGAGCAGTACTTC. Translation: CASRSQGAGDYEQYF.

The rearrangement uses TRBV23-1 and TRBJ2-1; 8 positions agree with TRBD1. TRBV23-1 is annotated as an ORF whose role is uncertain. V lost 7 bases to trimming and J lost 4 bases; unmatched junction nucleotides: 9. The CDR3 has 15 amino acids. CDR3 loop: CASIRAGGLYNEQFF. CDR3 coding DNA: TGCGCCAGCATTAGAGCAGGGGGCTTGTACAATGAGCAGTTCTTC.

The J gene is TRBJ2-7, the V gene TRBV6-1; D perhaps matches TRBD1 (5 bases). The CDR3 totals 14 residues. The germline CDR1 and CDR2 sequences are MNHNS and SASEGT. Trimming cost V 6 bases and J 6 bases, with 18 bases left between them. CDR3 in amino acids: CASRDSPDRIEQYF. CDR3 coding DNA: TGTGCCAGCAGAGACAGTCCGGATAGGATCGAGCAGTACTTC.

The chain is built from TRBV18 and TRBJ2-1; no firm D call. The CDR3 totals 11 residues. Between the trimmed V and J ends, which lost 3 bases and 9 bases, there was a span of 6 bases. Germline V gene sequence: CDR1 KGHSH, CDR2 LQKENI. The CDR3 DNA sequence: TGTGCCAGCTCACCCAACACTGAGCAGTTCTTC. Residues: CASSPNTEQFF.